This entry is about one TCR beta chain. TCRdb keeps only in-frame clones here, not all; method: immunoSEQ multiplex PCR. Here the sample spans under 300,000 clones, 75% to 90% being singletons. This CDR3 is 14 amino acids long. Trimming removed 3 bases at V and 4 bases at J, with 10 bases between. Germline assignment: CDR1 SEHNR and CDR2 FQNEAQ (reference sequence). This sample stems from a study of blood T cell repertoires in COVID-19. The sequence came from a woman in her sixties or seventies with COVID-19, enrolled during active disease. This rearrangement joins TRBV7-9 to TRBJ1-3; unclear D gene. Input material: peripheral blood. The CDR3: CASSLRGPGNTIYF. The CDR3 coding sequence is TGTGCCAGCAGCTTGAGAGGGCCCGGAAACACCATATATTTT.